This is a list of T cell receptor beta chains from one sample in a study of T cell responses to AZD1222 COVID-19 vaccine. Sequencing used immunoSEQ multiplex PCR; TCRdb keeps in-frame clones, though not all of them. The data show 170,000 or so clones, 90% seen once. Sequences were derived from peripheral blood, sampled on day 0 of AZD1222 vaccination. These receptors were obtained from an adult in good health. CDR3s include the opening cysteine and the closing phenylalanine or tryptophan. D genes are given only for firm matches.

NA	TRBV29-1	TRBJ2-2	CSAGPPNTGELFF
NA	TRBV6-4	TRBJ2-1	CASSDFLGGEQFF
NA	TRBV21-1	TRBJ1-1	CASSKVEVQTEAFF
TRBD2	TRBV24-1	TRBJ2-1	CATSSSSGGNNEQFF
NA	TRBV4-3	TRBJ2-6	CASSQDTRVANVLTF
TRBD1	TRBV29-1	TRBJ1-1	CSAFLQGAVTEAFF
NA	TRBV2	TRBJ1-1	CASTAGEGTEAFF
NA	TRBV3-1/TRBV3-2	TRBJ1-5	CVRYQPQHF
NA	TRBV9	TRBJ1-1	CASSLRMNTEAFF
TRBD2	TRBV18	TRBJ2-3	CASSPASGGATDTQYF
TRBD1	TRBV7-9	TRBJ1-6	CASSKEGQGAWNSPLHF
NA	TRBV29-1	TRBJ1-4	CSVSGATNEKLFF
NA	TRBV27	TRBJ2-2	CASSVNTVGTGELFF
NA	TRBV7-2	TRBJ2-7	CASSLPLASGEQYF
NA	TRBV12-3/TRBV12-4	TRBJ1-2	CASSPRPDYGYTF
NA	TRBV12-3/TRBV12-4	TRBJ2-7	CASSLGLYEQYF
TRBD1	TRBV4-2	TRBJ1-2	CASSQGVGGDYGYTF
NA	TRBV21-1	TRBJ1-1	CASSKAQIREKAEAFF
NA	TRBV5-6	TRBJ1-4	CASSFADFATNEKLFF
TRBD1	TRBV18	TRBJ1-2	CASSPPTGGHGYTF
TRBD2	TRBV11-1	TRBJ2-1	CASSLRGGPYNEQFF
NA	TRBV3-1/TRBV3-2	TRBJ2-2	CASSNPGVGGELFF